A single sample is the source of the 9 T cell receptor beta chains below, sequenced in a study of shared T cell receptors in the human thymus. TCRdb's table, derived via immunoSEQ multiplex PCR, lists solely in-frame clones and lacks some. The table has about 660,000 clones, 80% to 90% seen once. The same sample was also used in a study of human thymus T cells.

Material: thymocytes. The receptors come from a boy in the first two years of life with a congenital heart defect.

The CDR3 loop reads CASSLGDRGGMNTEAFF. CDR3 nucleotide sequence: TGTGCCAGCAGCTTAGGGGACAGGGGGGGAATGAACACTGAAGCTTTCTTT. The chain is built from TRBV7-2 and TRBJ1-1, with TRBD1 identical over 11 bases. The CDR3 has 17 amino acids. Germline V gene sequence: CDR1 SGHTA, CDR2 FQGNSA. With V trimmed by 1 base and J by 0 bases, 4 bases remained unmatched.

The gene calls are TRBV9 and TRBJ1-2; weak D call: TRBD1 (5 bases). Trimming took 4 bases from V and 4 from J, leaving 11 bases between them. Germline V gene sequence: CDR1 SGDLS, CDR2 YYNGEE. This CDR3 spans 13 amino acids. The CDR3 reads CASSIRDFYGYTF. DNA of the CDR3: TGTGCCAGCAGCATTCGGGACTTCTATGGCTACACCTTC.

The genes are TRBV5-1 and TRBJ2-7; TRBD1 matches at 10 bases. Trimming cost V 2 bases and J 5 bases; bases outside gene matches: 13. The germline CDR1 and CDR2 sequences are SGHRS and YFSETQ. The CDR3 extends over 17 amino acids. The DNA for the CDR3 is TGCGCCAGCAGCTTCCGGGACAGGGGCGTCGGTCTCGACGAGCAGTACTTC. It yields the protein CASSFRDRGVGLDEQYF.

This chain uses TRBV4-1 with TRBJ2-4, with TRBD1 matching 7 bases. V was pared by 4 bases and J by 0 bases, with 12 bases of the junction left unmatched. The CDR3 is 18 residues long. In germline, CDR1 is MGHRA, CDR2 YSYEKL. CDR3 nucleotide sequence: TGCGCCAGCAGCCCAGGGCCTTTGAGGGGGCTAGCCAAAAACATTCAGTACTTC. Protein sequence: CASSPGPLRGLAKNIQYF.

The chain is built from TRBV15 and TRBJ2-1; 10 nucleotides align to TRBD2. Germline V lookup: CDR1 LNHNV, CDR2 YYDKDF (reference sequence). The CDR3 is made up of 16 amino acids. Losses at the gene ends were 3 bases for V and 9 bases for J; bases not matched to a gene: 11. The CDR3 DNA follows: TGTGCCACCAGCAGCCCCTATCTGGCTAGCGGGAGTGAGCAGTTCTTC. Translated, it gives CATSSPYLASGSEQFF.

The chain uses TRBV28 and TRBJ1-3; the match to TRBD1 covers 10 bases. V lost 5 bases to trimming and J lost 4 bases; unmatched junction nucleotides: 5. The CDR3 is 15 amino acids. Germline-derived CDR1 and CDR2 are MDHEN and SYDVKM. The CDR3 DNA follows: TGTGCCAGCAGTCCAACGGGACAGGGGGGAAACACCATATATTTT. Translated: CASSPTGQGGNTIYF.

The V and J genes are TRBV4-1 and TRBJ2-1; TRBD2 agrees at 7 bases. V trimming: 0 bases; J trimming: 0 bases; junction bases outside the gene matches: 5. The V gene's germline CDR1 is MGHRA and CDR2 YSYEKL. There are 17 residues in the CDR3. The CDR3 coding sequence is TGCGCCAGCAGCCAAGAAAGGCGGGACTACTCCTACAATGAGCAGTTCTTC. Residues: CASSQERRDYSYNEQFF.

The chain employs TRBV27 and TRBJ1-5; no clear D gene. This CDR3 spans 15 amino acids. Trimming cost V 2 bases and J 5 bases, with 13 bases left between them. Germline CDR1 reads MNHEY; CDR2 reads SMNVEV (reference sequence). The CDR3 sequence is CASSLPSEAHQPQHF. DNA for the CDR3: TGTGCCAGCAGTTTACCCAGTGAGGCCCATCAGCCCCAGCATTTT.

The V and J genes are TRBV9 and TRBJ1-5, with 8 bases fitting TRBD1. Germline loops: CDR1 SGDLS, CDR2 YYNGEE. V was pared by 3 bases and J by 6 bases, with 8 bases of the junction left unmatched. The CDR3 runs 15 residues. The CDR3 protein is CASSATGAAGQPQHF. The CDR3 DNA is TGTGCCAGCAGCGCGACAGGGGCCGCGGGTCAGCCCCAGCATTTT.